Presented here are 22 T cell receptor beta chains from one specimen sequenced in a study of T cells in women clearing cervical HPV infection. Here immunoSEQ multiplex PCR was the method, and the copy in TCRdb shows in-frame clones only, minus some. Its table lists about 39,000 clones. Input material: blood buffy coat. The receptors stem from a woman between 18 and 75 years old with a cervical HPV16 infection that either progressed to CIN3+ or cleared (not recorded which).

For this clone: The read ends 3 residues early relative to the CDR3; the germline J gene fills the gap. The V call is TRBV18, the J call TRBJ2-2, with 8 bases lining up with TRBD2. CDR3 size: 15 residues. V dropped 3 bases and J dropped 1; count of bases not matched to a gene: 1. Germline CDR1 and CDR2: KGHSH and LQKENI. The CDR3 sequence: CASSPLAGNTGELFF. CDR3 DNA (partial): TGTGCCAGCTCACCCCTAGCGGGGAACACCGGGGAG. Looking up the rest from reference TRBV18 and TRBJ2-2 gives the full variable domain: NAGVMQNPRHLVRRRGQEARLRCSPMKGHSHVYWYRQLPEEGLKFMVYLQKENIIDESGMPKERFSAEFPKEGPSILRIQQVVRGDSAAYFCASSPLAGNTGELFFGEGSRLTVL.

Concerning this clone: The CDR3 extends 3 residues past the end of the read, so its final part is completed from the germline J gene. V is TRBV5-4 and J is TRBJ1-1, with D possibly matching TRBD1 (5 bases). Trimming took 4 bases from V and 6 from J, leaving 7 bases between them. The CDR3 length is 11 residues. The germline gives CDR1 SGHNT, CDR2 YYREEE (reference sequence). The CDR3 loop is CASSKGSEAFF. CDR3 DNA, as far as it was read: TGTGCCAGCAGCAAGGGGTCTGAA.

Concerning this clone itself: Read data end 3 residues before the CDR3 end; the end is taken from the germline J gene. This rearrangement joins TRBV20-1 to TRBJ1-1; D uncertain. Trimming took 3 bases from V and 1 from J, leaving 3 bases between them. This CDR3 spans 11 amino acids. CDR1 is DFQATT, CDR2 SNEGSKA, per germline (reference sequence). The covered CDR3 bases are TGCAGTGCTAGCAGGAACACTGAA. Encoded protein: CSASRNTE. The whole CDR3 protein reads CSASRNTEAFF.

With respect to this clone: The read ends 3 residues shy of where the CDR3 ends; the end is completed using the germline J gene. The V call is TRBV5-1, the J call TRBJ1-1; 10 bases line up with TRBD1. Germline CDR1 is SGHRS and CDR2 is YFSETQ. The junction had 1 base not matched to a gene; V was cut back by 1 base and J by 4 bases. The CDR3 covers 14 residues. CDR3: CASSLRTGGTEAFF. The CDR3 DNA, read in part, is TGCGCCAGCAGCTTGAGGACAGGGGGCACTGAA.

Comments on this clone: The read stops 3 residues short of the end of the CDR3; the missing end is completed from the germline J gene. The chain combines TRBV30 with TRBJ1-1, with D perhaps matching TRBD1 (6 bases). This CDR3 spans 13 amino acids. Germline CDR1 and CDR2: GTSNPN and SVGIG (reference sequence). V lost 2 bases and J lost 5, with 12 bases in between. The CDR3 is CAWSTTGKTEAFF. CDR3 DNA (partial): TGTGCCTGGAGTACAACAGGGAAGACTGAA.

Comments on this clone: The read finishes 3 residues shy of the CDR3 end, and the germline J gene is used to complete it. This sequence joins TRBV7-8 and TRBJ2-7, with D tentatively TRBD1 (5 bases). This CDR3 contains 15 residues. V lost 0 bases and J 2 bases, leaving 11 bases between the germline ends. Germline CDR1 is SGHVS and CDR2 is FQNEAQ. CDR3 DNA (partial): TGTGCCAGCAGCTTAGCTGGGGCCCAGCCCTACGAG. This gives the protein CASSLAGAQPYE. The complete CDR3 protein is CASSLAGAQPYEQYF.

With respect to this clone: The CDR3 end lies 3 residues beyond the end of the read and is filled in from the germline J gene. V is TRBV9 and J is TRBJ1-2; TRBD1 matches 7 bases. Germline assignment: CDR1 SGDLS and CDR2 YYNGEE. V lost 4 bases to trimming and J lost 5 bases; unmatched junction nucleotides: 8. The CDR3 has 14 residues. The sequenced part of the CDR3 DNA is TGTGCCAGCAGCCAATTACAGGGGAAGTATGGC. Translating it yields CASSQLQGKYG. The full CDR3 sequence reads CASSQLQGKYGYTF.

This chain's CDR3 is CASTVAPSTDTQYF. The CDR3 DNA, read in part, is TGTGCCAGTACAGTGGCCCCGAGCACAGATACG. V usage is TRBV19 and J usage is TRBJ2-3, with D hard to call. The read falls 3 residues short of the CDR3 end, and the missing part is taken from the germline J gene. The CDR3 runs 14 residues. The germline V and J ends were trimmed by 7 bases and 0 bases, with 11 bases remaining between them. Germline assignment: CDR1 LNHDA and CDR2 SQIVND (reference sequence).

Concerning this clone: The CDR3 end lies 3 residues beyond the end of the read and is filled in from the germline J gene. V is TRBV5-1 and J is TRBJ2-5, with 12 bases matching TRBD2. CDR3 length: 15 residues. Germline loops: CDR1 SGHRS, CDR2 YFSETQ. The V and J ends lost 1 base and 3 bases, in that order; junction bases with no gene match: 1. CDR3 DNA (partial): TGCGCCAGCAGCTTGACTAGCGGGGGGAAAGAGACC. Translation: CASSLTSGGKET. The CDR3, in full, reads CASSLTSGGKETQYF.

On this clone: Read data end 3 residues before the CDR3 end; the end is taken from the germline J gene. This chain joins TRBV20-1 and TRBJ2-1; 10 bases match TRBD1. Looked up from germline, CDR1 is DFQATT and CDR2 is SNEGSKA (reference sequence). Germline trimming cut 7 bases from V and 6 bases from J; bases unmatched to any gene: 9. The CDR3 has 14 residues. The DNA read from the CDR3 is TGCAGTGTACCCGGGACAGGGGTCGTCAATGAG. Encoded protein: CSVPGTGVVNE. The CDR3 in its entirety is CSVPGTGVVNEQFF.

The CDR3 is CASRLTTRDTEAFF. The part of the CDR3 DNA that was read is TGCGCCAGCCGACTAACCACTCGGGACACTGAA. The rearrangement uses TRBV5-1 and TRBJ1-1, with D unresolved. The read terminates 3 residues ahead of where the CDR3 ends, so the germline J gene completes it. CDR1 SGHRS and CDR2 YFSETQ come from the germline V gene. V was clipped by 7 bases and J by 3 bases, with 16 bases between them. The CDR3 contains 14 residues. Combining the CDR3 with reference TRBV5-1 and TRBJ1-1 gives the whole variable domain KAGVTQTPRYLIKTRGQQVTLSCSPISGHRSVSWYQQTPGQGLQFLFEYFSETQRNKGNFPGRFSGRQFSNSRSEMNVSTLELGDSALYLCASRLTTRDTEAFFGQGTRLTVV.

With regard to this clone: The germline gene is not matched at one end of the junction; a read error may be the cause. Coverage ceases 3 residues before the CDR3 finishes, and the germline J gene fills in the end. V and J are TRBV5-5 and TRBJ1-6, with 8 bases aligning to TRBD1. This CDR3 region has 15 residues. Germline assignment: CDR1 SGHKS and CDR2 YYEKEE (reference sequence). The part of the CDR3 DNA that was read is TGTGCCAGCACCTTGGACAGGGCCTATAATTCACCC. It is translated as CASTLDRAYNSP. The whole CDR3 reads CASTLDRAYNSPLHF.

The part of the CDR3 DNA that was read is TGTGCCAGCAGCAGAGAGGGGTGGTCCTACGAG. It specifies CASSREGWSYE. The whole CDR3 is CASSREGWSYEQYF. The gene calls are TRBV9 and TRBJ2-7, with D perhaps TRBD1 or TRBD2 (5 bases each). The read terminates 3 residues ahead of where the CDR3 ends, so the germline J gene completes it. The ends were cut back, 4 bases at V and 1 base at J, with 12 bases in the middle. The germline V gene encodes CDR1 SGDLS and CDR2 YYNGEE. CDR3 length: 14 amino acids.

Notes on this clone: The sequence runs out 3 residues before the end of the CDR3; the remainder is reconstructed from the germline J gene. The V gene is TRBV20-1, the J gene TRBJ1-1, with a weak D call TRBD1 (5 bases). The CDR3 consists of 12 residues. V lost 5 bases and J 2 bases, leaving 9 bases between the germline ends. CDR1 and CDR2 from the germline V gene are DFQATT and SNEGSKA (reference sequence). Incomplete CDR3 DNA: TGCAGTGCTTTGACAGCTAACACTGAA. Encoded protein: CSALTANTE. The whole CDR3 reads CSALTANTEAFF.

Notes on this clone: The read ends 3 residues early relative to the CDR3; the germline J gene fills the gap. The chain carries TRBV2 and TRBJ2-2; no definite D call. V was clipped by 4 bases and J by 5 bases, with 5 bases between them. The CDR3 totals 12 residues. Germline V CDR1 and CDR2: SNHLY, FYNNEI. The sequenced CDR3 bases are TGTGCCAGCAGTGGCGAGACCGGGGAG. The encoded protein is CASSGETGE. The complete CDR3 protein is CASSGETGELFF.

Note on this clone: The DNA ends 3 residues before the CDR3 does, and the rest of the CDR3 is filled in from the germline J gene. The J gene is TRBJ1-4, the V gene TRBV11-2, with a weak D call TRBD1 (6 bases). The germline gives CDR1 SGHAT, CDR2 FQNNGV. The CDR3 sequence is 14 residues long. V was pared by 5 bases and J by 5 bases, with 12 bases between. The sequenced part of the CDR3 DNA is TGTGCCAGCAGCGTGAGTGACAGGAATGAAAAA. Translated: CASSVSDRNEK. The full CDR3 protein reads CASSVSDRNEKLFF.

A word on this clone: The sequence runs out 3 residues before the end of the CDR3; the remainder is reconstructed from the germline J gene. The J gene is TRBJ2-3, the V gene TRBV7-3, with D possibly matching TRBD2 (8 bases). The CDR3 loop spans 18 amino acids. Per germline, CDR1 SGHTA and CDR2 FQGTGA. V dropped 2 bases and J dropped 2 bases, with 20 bases sitting between them. The CDR3 spells CASSLRGGTGASTDTQYF. The DNA read from the CDR3 is TGTGCCAGCAGCTTACGGGGGGGTACAGGGGCCTCCACAGATACG.

Worth noting for this clone: Read coverage stops 3 residues before the CDR3 terminus; the germline J gene supplies the remainder. This rearrangement joins TRBV7-8 to TRBJ2-5; the D gene is possibly TRBD2 (6 bases). This CDR3 spans 17 amino acids. Germline values: CDR1 SGHVS, CDR2 FQNEAQ. V was trimmed by 4 bases and J by 4 bases, leaving 22 bases between them. This CDR3 reads CASSSGIGSGGAETQYF. Partial CDR3 DNA: TGTGCCAGCAGCTCCGGTATTGGGTCTGGCGGGGCAGAGACC.

Of note for this clone: The sequence runs out 3 residues before the end of the CDR3; the remainder is reconstructed from the germline J gene. The sample contains more than one DNA sequence encoding this CDR3. The chain employs TRBV23-1 and TRBJ2-7, with D possibly being TRBD1 (6 bases). TRBV23-1 is assigned to the ORF class and has an uncertain function. This CDR3 spans 15 amino acids. V lost 0 bases, J lost 4 bases, and 13 bases lay in between. The CDR3 bases that were read are TGCGCCAGCAGTCAATCAATTTACAGGGTTTACGAG. Its translation is CASSQSIYRVYE. The CDR3, in full, reads CASSQSIYRVYEQYF.

To note about this clone: Sequencing ends 3 residues short of the CDR3 end; the germline J gene provides the rest. The chain employs TRBV10-3 and TRBJ2-7; possibly TRBD2 for D (5 bases). CDR1 is ENHRY and CDR2 is SYGVKD in the germline V gene. With 11 bases removed from V and 4 bases from J, the gap between germline ends came to 12 bases. The CDR3 is made up of 11 amino acids. CDR3 bases read: TGTGCCTCTGGCGGGTTTTACGAG. Translated, it gives CASGGFYE. The full CDR3 sequence reads CASGGFYEQYF.

A note on this clone: The observed sequence ends 3 residues before the CDR3 terminus, with the missing tail filled in from the germline J gene. The gene calls are TRBV29-1 and TRBJ2-7; TRBD1 matches 8 bases. The junction had 8 bases not matched to a gene; V was cut back by 1 base and J by 3 bases. Germline CDR1 reads SQVTM; CDR2 reads ANQGSEA. The length of the CDR3 is 15 residues. CDR3 in amino acids: CSVEGRQGAIYEQYF. The sequenced part of the CDR3 DNA is TGCAGCGTTGAAGGGAGGCAGGGGGCTATCTACGAG.

Concerning this clone itself: The missing CDR3 end, 3 residues past where the read stops, is filled in from the germline J gene. The V and J genes are TRBV9 and TRBJ1-6; TRBD1 matches at 11 bases. After removal of 0 bases from V and 9 bases from J, the junction contained 5 bases not matched to a gene. Germline CDR1 SGDLS, CDR2 YYNGEE. The length of the CDR3 is 16 residues. The CDR3 DNA, read in part, is TGTGCCAGCAGCGTAGATCCCGGGACAGGGGGTTCACCC. Its translation: CASSVDPGTGGSP. From start to end, the CDR3 is CASSVDPGTGGSPLHF.